The 31 T cell receptor beta chains below all came from one sample that was sequenced in a study of beta chain features in type 1 diabetes. Study-level findings and limits: TCRB CDR3s were moderately but significantly shorter in Type 1 diabetes patients in all four CD4+ subsets.

Their cognate antigens are unknown. What was sequenced were expressed TCRB transcripts, since all of the isolated RNA had been reverse transcribed. Profiling relied on immunoSEQ multiplex PCR, and the TCRdb table lists in-frame clones only, not all of them. Altogether some 660,000 clones are present, about 14% being singletons, with the ten largest covering 0.035% to 0.045%. Sequenced sample: naive CD4+ T cells from blood. These receptors all stem from a man aged 18 to 29 with type 1 diabetes.

The chain is built from TRBV18 and TRBJ1-1; no definite D call. The germline V and J ends were trimmed by 4 bases and 2 bases, with 14 bases remaining between them. This CDR3 is 15 amino acids long. Germline lookup yields CDR1 KGHSH and CDR2 LQKENI. The CDR3 sequence is CASSLGRALNTEAFF. The CDR3 DNA sequence: TGTGCCAGCTCACTAGGACGGGCCCTAAACACTGAAGCTTTCTTT.

This clone was picked up a small number of times. The rearrangement links TRBV9 to TRBJ2-5; TRBD2 matches at 7 bases. The CDR3 consists of 13 residues. With 0 bases clipped from V and 5 bases from J, the junction kept 1 base outside the gene matches. Germline CDR1 is SGDLS and CDR2 is YYNGEE. CDR3 nucleotide sequence: TGTGCCAGCAGCGTAGGGGAGGGTGAGACCCAGTACTTC. It yields the protein CASSVGEGETQYF.

This clone came up a few times. The chain couples TRBV29-1 to TRBJ1-5; D uncertain. Germline V lookup: CDR1 SQVTM, CDR2 ANQGSEA. V was shortened by 7 bases and J by 9 bases, with 13 bases between the two germline ends. The CDR3 is 11 residues long. The CDR3, as DNA: TGCAGCGCGGGCCTACGGGGGCCCCAGCATTTT. This translates into CSAGLRGPQHF.

The chain recombines TRBV30 with TRBJ2-7; possibly TRBD1 for D (5 bases). The V and J ends lost 3 bases and 4 bases respectively, with 13 bases between them. Looked up from germline, CDR1 is GTSNPN and CDR2 is SVGIG (reference sequence). This CDR3 contains 13 residues. CDR3 sequence reads: CAWRWQGVYEQYF. The CDR3, as DNA: TGTGCCTGGAGATGGCAGGGCGTTTACGAGCAGTACTTC.

V and J are TRBV5-1 and TRBJ2-7; D is unresolved. CDR1 SGHRS and CDR2 YFSETQ come from the germline V gene. The CDR3 has 14 residues. The V and J ends lost 4 bases and 1 base respectively, with 12 bases between them. CDR3 region: CASSAPDGSYEQYF. CDR3 in DNA: TGCGCCAGCAGCGCCCCTGACGGTTCCTACGAGCAGTACTTC.

Only a few counts were recorded for this clone. V usage is TRBV18 and J usage is TRBJ1-2; D ambiguous. V was trimmed by 3 bases and J by 2 bases, leaving 10 bases between them. The CDR3 runs 14 residues. CDR1 and CDR2 (germline): KGHSH, LQKENI. The CDR3 loop reads CASSPRPRNYGYTF. The CDR3 DNA follows: TGTGCCAGCTCACCGCGGCCAAGAAACTATGGCTACACCTTC.

The chain joins TRBV2 to TRBJ1-1; possible D gene TRBD1, 6 bases. The V gene's germline CDR1 is SNHLY and CDR2 FYNNEI. The ends were cut back, 7 bases at V and 8 bases at J, with 23 bases in the middle. The CDR3 is made up of 15 amino acids. This CDR3 reads CASTRPSTGGGEAFF. The CDR3, as DNA: TGTGCCAGCACCCGACCTTCGACAGGCGGAGGGGAAGCTTTCTTT.

This chain joins TRBV7-2 and TRBJ2-5, with D unresolved. In germline, CDR1 is SGHTA, CDR2 FQGNSA. The CDR3 is 13 residues long. V lost 3 bases to trimming and J lost 2 bases, with 7 bases between them. The CDR3 DNA sequence: TGTGCCAGCAGCTTGAGCGCGCAAGAGACCCAGTACTTC. This encodes CASSLSAQETQYF.

This clone was seen a handful of times. The rearrangement links TRBV5-6 to TRBJ2-5; D is perhaps TRBD1 (5 bases). Trimming left V 4 bases short and J 0 bases short, with 7 bases between. The CDR3 length is 13 residues. CDR1 and CDR2 (germline): SGHDT, YYEEEE. The chain's CDR3 is CASSPRDQETQYF. CDR3 DNA sequence: TGTGCCAGCAGCCCCAGGGACCAAGAGACCCAGTACTTC.

This chain connects TRBV7-9 to TRBJ1-1; D call uncertain. V lost 0 bases, J lost 7 bases, and 6 bases lay in between. The CDR3 length is 12 residues. Per the germline V gene, CDR1 is SEHNR and CDR2 is FQNEAQ (reference sequence). CDR3 amino acids: CASSLAGHEAFF. The CDR3 DNA sequence: TGTGCCAGCAGCTTAGCGGGCCATGAAGCTTTCTTT.

This clone came up a few times. This chain links TRBV18 with TRBJ2-3; D is unclear. The CDR3 totals 16 residues. Trimming pared 0 bases from V and 0 bases from J, leaving 10 bases between. The germline gives CDR1 KGHSH, CDR2 LQKENI. The chain's CDR3 is CASSPPTGRSTDTQYF. The CDR3 nucleotides are TGTGCCAGCTCACCACCGACTGGCAGGAGCACAGATACGCAGTATTTT. Full variable domain (remainder filled in from reference TRBV18 and TRBJ2-3): NAGVMQNPRHLVRRRGQEARLRCSPMKGHSHVYWYRQLPEEGLKFMVYLQKENIIDESGMPKERFSAEFPKEGPSILRIQQVVRGDSAAYFCASSPPTGRSTDTQYFGPGTRLTVL.

This clone was detected only a few times. The chain joins TRBV29-1 to TRBJ1-2; weak D call: TRBD1 (5 bases). Deletions cut 2 bases from V and 1 base from J, with 11 bases between. Looked up from germline, CDR1 is SQVTM and CDR2 is ANQGSEA. This CDR3 has 14 residues. The chain's CDR3 is CSVERGASNYGYTF. The CDR3 DNA follows: TGCAGCGTTGAACGAGGGGCGAGTAACTATGGCTACACCTTC.

This chain uses TRBV30 with TRBJ1-1; D gene unclear. The CDR3 extends over 14 amino acids. Germline CDR1 and CDR2: GTSNPN and SVGIG (reference sequence). V was trimmed by 0 bases and J by 0 bases, leaving 8 bases between them. The CDR3 region is CAWSVRLMNTEAFF. The CDR3, as DNA: TGTGCCTGGAGTGTACGACTCATGAACACTGAAGCTTTCTTT.

This clone came up a few times. This chain connects TRBV18 to TRBJ2-3, with 11 positions matching TRBD2. The CDR3 covers 17 residues. V lost 0 bases, J lost 5 bases, and 7 bases stayed unmatched. Germline CDR1 reads KGHSH; CDR2 reads LQKENI. As DNA, the CDR3 is TGTGCCAGCTCACCACCGTCCCTAGCGGGGGGTAAAGATACGCAGTATTTT. Translation gives CASSPPSLAGGKDTQYF.

This clone appeared a few times. The J gene is TRBJ1-2, the V gene TRBV30; 9 bases match TRBD1. After removal of 3 bases from V and 3 bases from J, the junction contained 8 bases not matched to a gene. Germline CDR1 and CDR2: GTSNPN and SVGIG (reference sequence). The CDR3 runs 15 residues. CDR3 nucleotides: TGTGCCTGGAGGACAGGGGGAGGCTGGGACTATGGCTACACCTTC. Its translation is CAWRTGGGWDYGYTF.

The rearrangement uses TRBV28 and TRBJ1-2, with TRBD1 identical over 10 bases. Germline CDR1 reads MDHEN; CDR2 reads SYDVKM. The CDR3 is 13 amino acids. V lost 5 bases, J lost 8 bases, and 5 bases stayed unmatched. CDR3 residues: CASSLGQGLGYTF. The CDR3 nucleotides are TGTGCCAGCAGTCTGGGACAGGGGCTAGGCTACACCTTC.

This clone was counted a few times. The chain has TRBV30 and TRBJ2-5, with 9 nucleotides matching TRBD2. This CDR3 comprises 19 residues. Germline CDR1 and CDR2: GTSNPN and SVGIG (reference sequence). J gave up 5 bases and V 3 bases, and 22 bases lay outside the gene matches. DNA for the CDR3: TGTGCCTGGAGCGCTACTAGGAGCGGGGGGCCTGCCCGCGCGGAGACCCAGTACTTC. Protein product: CAWSATRSGGPARAETQYF.

This chain joins TRBV9 and TRBJ2-1, with 11 bases fitting TRBD2. This CDR3 has 15 amino acids. Germline V gene sequence: CDR1 SGDLS, CDR2 YYNGEE. V was pared by 4 bases and J by 5 bases, with 5 bases of the junction left unmatched. The CDR3 DNA sequence: TGTGCCAGCAGCCGACTAGCGGGAACAAACAATGAGCAGTTCTTC. It yields the protein CASSRLAGTNNEQFF.

CDR3 sequence: CASSLFAEENIQYF. CDR3 DNA sequence: TGCGCCAGCAGCTTGTTTGCCGAGGAAAACATTCAGTACTTC. The chain is built from TRBV5-1 and TRBJ2-4, with no clear D. Between the trimmed V and J ends, which lost 1 base and 5 bases, there was a span of 10 bases. The germline gives CDR1 SGHRS, CDR2 YFSETQ. The CDR3 totals 14 residues.

This clone has only a few counts. This chain links TRBV2 with TRBJ2-5; TRBD2 matches at 9 bases. The CDR3 contains 16 residues. The germline V gene has CDR1 SNHLY and CDR2 FYNNEI. J gave up 2 bases and V 6 bases, and 10 bases lay outside the gene matches. The CDR3 DNA sequence: TGTGCCAGCAGCCTTGGGACTAGCTGGGCTCAAGAGACCCAGTACTTC. It codes for CASSLGTSWAQETQYF.

There are a few counts of this clone. The identical CDR3 is also encoded by other nucleotide sequences in the sample. The chain employs TRBV30 and TRBJ2-4; TRBD2 matches at 8 bases. J was trimmed by 7 bases and V by 0 bases; bases with no gene match: 2. Germline values: CDR1 GTSNPN, CDR2 SVGIG (reference sequence). The CDR3 contains 13 residues. The CDR3 region is CAWSVPGGNIQYF. CDR3 coding DNA: TGTGCCTGGAGTGTCCCGGGGGGGAACATTCAGTACTTC. Filled out from reference TRBV30 and TRBJ2-4, the complete variable domain reads SQTIHQWPATLVQPVGSPLSLECTVEGTSNPNLYWYRQAAGRGLQLLFYSVGIGQISSEVPQNLSASRPQDRQFILSSKKLLLSDSGFYLCAWSVPGGNIQYFGAGTRLSVL.

The V and J genes are TRBV6-5 and TRBJ2-7; TRBD1 matches 7 bases. In germline, CDR1 is MNHEY, CDR2 SVGAGI. The CDR3 loop spans 14 amino acids. J gave up 3 bases and V 0 bases, and 2 bases lay outside the gene matches. CDR3: CASSYSGTDYEQYF. CDR3 in DNA: TGTGCCAGCAGTTACTCCGGGACAGACTACGAGCAGTACTTC.

The chain carries TRBV5-1 and TRBJ2-7, with 7 bases matching TRBD1. Germline lookup yields CDR1 SGHRS and CDR2 YFSETQ. Unmatched junction bases numbered 4, after V lost 2 bases and J lost 2 bases. CDR3 size: 14 residues. Written as DNA, the CDR3 is TGCGCCAGCAGCTTAACAGGGGACCCCTACGAGCAGTACTTC. This sequence encodes CASSLTGDPYEQYF.

V gene TRBV29-1 combines with J gene TRBJ1-1; 8 bases align to TRBD1. Trimming cost V 6 bases and J 1 base; bases outside gene matches: 7. Germline V lookup: CDR1 SQVTM, CDR2 ANQGSEA. This CDR3 is built from 14 residues. In DNA form, the CDR3 reads TGCAGCGTCCGAAGAGGACAGGGGAACACTGAAGCTTTCTTT. This sequence encodes CSVRRGQGNTEAFF.

Here the CDR3 reads CASSEAGQGRGYTF. The CDR3 DNA reads as TGTGCCAGCAGTGAAGCCGGACAGGGGAGAGGCTACACCTTC. V and J are TRBV25-1 and TRBJ1-2; 9 bases line up with TRBD1. Unmatched junction bases numbered 6, after V lost 2 bases and J lost 8 bases. The germline V gene encodes CDR1 MGHDK and CDR2 SYGVNS. The CDR3 loop spans 14 amino acids.

This clone has just a few counts. V and J are TRBV25-1 and TRBJ2-3; no reliable D call. The length of the CDR3 is 16 residues. The germline gives CDR1 MGHDK, CDR2 SYGVNS. V gave up 2 bases and J gave up 5 bases, with 17 bases separating them. The CDR3 is CASSEAGALRGDTQYF. The CDR3 DNA sequence: TGTGCCAGCAGTGAAGCCGGCGCCCTTCGCGGAGATACGCAGTATTTT.

This clone was seen a handful of times. The V and J genes are TRBV30 and TRBJ1-1; D may be TRBD1 (6 bases). Germline V gene sequence: CDR1 GTSNPN, CDR2 SVGIG (reference sequence). CDR3 size: 14 residues. The V end was cut by 5 bases, the J end by 2 bases, with 15 bases between. The CDR3 DNA reads as TGTGCCTGGGACAGGCTGCAGGGAAACACTGAAGCTTTCTTT. Translated: CAWDRLQGNTEAFF.

Only a few counts were recorded for this clone. The CDR3 loop is CASSLVEQLAKNIQYF. In DNA, the CDR3 is TGTGCCAGCAGCTTGGTAGAACAGTTAGCCAAAAACATTCAGTACTTC. The genes are TRBV5-6 and TRBJ2-4; no reliable D call. Trimming took off 0 bases at V and 0 bases at J, with 10 bases between the two ends. The CDR3 spans 16 residues. CDR1 is SGHDT, CDR2 YYEEEE, per germline.

This clone was seen more than once but under ten times. This chain links TRBV15 with TRBJ2-1, with TRBD2 as a possible D gene (6 bases). The CDR3 is 14 amino acids. In germline, CDR1 is LNHNV, CDR2 YYDKDF (reference sequence). V lost 0 bases, J lost 9 bases, and 12 bases lay in between. This CDR3 is CATSRDRASVEQFF. For the CDR3, the DNA is TGTGCCACCAGCAGAGATCGGGCTAGCGTTGAGCAGTTCTTC. The complete variable domain, with remaining parts taken from reference TRBV15 and TRBJ2-1, reads DAMVIQNPRYQVTQFGKPVTLSCSQTLNHNVMYWYQQKSSQAPKLLFHYYDKDFNNEADTPDNFQSRRPNTSFCFLDIRSPGLGDTAMYLCATSRDRASVEQFFGPGTRLTVL.

This chain links TRBV5-1 with TRBJ2-1, with 8 nucleotides matching TRBD2. The ends lost 5 bases at V and 9 bases at J; junction bases unmatched: 10. In germline, CDR1 is SGHRS, CDR2 YFSETQ. This CDR3 contains 14 residues. CDR3 amino acids: CASSAQAGVGEQFF. The DNA for the CDR3 is TGCGCCAGCAGTGCGCAAGCGGGAGTAGGTGAGCAGTTCTTC.

In its sample, this clone was seen a few times. The sample carries other DNA sequences with the same CDR3. The V gene is TRBV5-1, the J gene TRBJ1-1; D remains unclear. Germline CDR1 SGHRS, CDR2 YFSETQ. V lost 4 bases and J lost 0, with 1 base in between. The CDR3 is 11 amino acids. This CDR3 is CASSLNTEAFF. The CDR3 bases are TGCGCCAGCAGCCTGAACACTGAAGCTTTCTTT.